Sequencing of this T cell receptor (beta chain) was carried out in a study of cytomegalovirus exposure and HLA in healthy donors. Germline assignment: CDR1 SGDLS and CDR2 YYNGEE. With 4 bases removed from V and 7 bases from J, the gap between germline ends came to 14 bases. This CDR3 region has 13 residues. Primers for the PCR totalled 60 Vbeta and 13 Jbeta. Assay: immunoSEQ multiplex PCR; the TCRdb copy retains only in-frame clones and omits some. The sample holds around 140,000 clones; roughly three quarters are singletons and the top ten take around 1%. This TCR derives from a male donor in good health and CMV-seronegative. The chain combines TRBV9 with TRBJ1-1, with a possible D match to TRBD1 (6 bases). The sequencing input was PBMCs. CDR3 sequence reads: CASSPLRGGEAFF. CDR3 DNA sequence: TGTGCCAGCAGCCCGCTAAGGGGGGGTGAAGCTTTCTTT.